Described below is a single TCR beta chain sequence and its context. Its specificity is unknown. Vbeta (60) and Jbeta (13) primers were used in the PCR. The data were produced by immunoSEQ multiplex PCR, yet TCRdb's version contains in-frame clones alone and is incomplete. The table lists approximately 210,000 clones, 70% to 80% of them singletons. The source of the sample is a study of cytomegalovirus exposure and HLA in healthy donors. Findings of the study overall: An assumption of roughly uniform sequencing depth across donors underlay the presence/absence analyses. Rare sequences made up most TCRs, while some public TCRs were found in many donors.

The receptor's source is a woman aged 45 to 65 in good health and CMV-seronegative. Sequences were obtained from PBMCs.

CDR3 in amino acids: CASSLQGGTYEQYF. Written as DNA, the CDR3 is TGTGCCAGCAGTTTACAGGGAGGGACCTACGAGCAGTACTTC. This chain joins TRBV28 and TRBJ2-7; 7 bases fit TRBD2. CDR3 length equals 14 residues. In germline, CDR1 is MDHEN, CDR2 SYDVKM. The ends lost 2 bases at V and 2 bases at J; junction bases unmatched: 3.